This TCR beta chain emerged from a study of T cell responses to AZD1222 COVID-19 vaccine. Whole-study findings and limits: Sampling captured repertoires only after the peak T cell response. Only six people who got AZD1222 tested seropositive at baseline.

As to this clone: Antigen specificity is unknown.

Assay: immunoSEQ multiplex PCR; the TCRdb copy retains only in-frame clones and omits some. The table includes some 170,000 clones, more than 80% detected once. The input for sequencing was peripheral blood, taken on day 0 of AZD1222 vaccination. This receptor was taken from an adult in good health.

CDR3 nucleotides: TGCGCCAGCAACAGGGAAAAGAATTCACCCCTCCACTTT. Translated: CASNREKNSPLHF. The rearrangement uses TRBV10-2 and TRBJ1-6; possibly TRBD1 for D (6 bases). V was pared by 7 bases and J by 7 bases, with 11 bases between. Germline-derived CDR1 and CDR2 are WSHSY and SAAADI. This CDR3 is built from 13 residues.